The 10 T cell receptor beta chains listed next were all sequenced from one sample in a study of blood T cells in healthy people across ages. The second PCR ran roughly 6 to 11 cycles with a sample-barcoded 5' primer and J-beta primers. In TCRdb, the 5' RACE reads were re-called with MiXCR into one record per CDR3 protein. The data contain roughly 1,100,000 distinct CDR3 sequences, under 30% of them singletons. The sample was also linked to a second study, of T cells of mothers and their children.

Sequenced: blood. The source is a girl aged 2 to 9 in good health.

The V and J genes are TRBV2 and TRBJ2-5; the D gene is possibly TRBD1 (5 bases). V lost 6 bases and J lost 1, with 12 bases in between. The length of the CDR3 is 14 residues. The germline V gene encodes CDR1 SNHLY and CDR2 FYNNEI. CDR3 sequence: CASRATGFQETQYF. CDR3 DNA: TGTGCCAGCAGGGCCACAGGCTTCCAAGAGACCCAGTACTTC.

The chain has TRBV20-1 and TRBJ2-1; 9 nucleotides match TRBD2. Germline V lookup: CDR1 DFQATT, CDR2 SNEGSKA (reference sequence). This CDR3 is 13 amino acids long. V trimming: 5 bases; J trimming: 5 bases; junction bases outside the gene matches: 4. CDR3 in amino acids: CSAGAGGNNEQFF. In DNA, the CDR3 is TGCAGTGCTGGGGCGGGAGGGAACAATGAGCAGTTCTTC.

The chain has TRBV5-1 and TRBJ2-5, with 9 bases identical to TRBD1. CDR3 length equals 16 residues. Germline trimming cut 5 bases from V and 3 bases from J; bases unmatched to any gene: 11. Germline V gene data show CDR1 as SGHRS and CDR2 as YFSETQ. The DNA of the CDR3 is TGCGCCAGCAGAAGGGCGGACAGGGGAATGGAAGAGACCCAGTACTTC. It is translated as CASRRADRGMEETQYF.

The gene calls are TRBV11-2 and TRBJ2-3; D is unresolved. The CDR3 contains 14 residues. Germline V gives CDR1 SGHAT, CDR2 FQNNGV. V was pared by 5 bases and J by 3 bases, with 12 bases between. The CDR3 DNA sequence: TGTGCCAGCAGCGCAGGCCTGGGGACAGATACGCAGTATTTT. It specifies CASSAGLGTDTQYF.

This chain links TRBV29-1 with TRBJ2-1; tentatively, D is TRBD2 (6 bases). This CDR3 contains 15 residues. Germline loops: CDR1 SQVTM, CDR2 ANQGSEA. V lost 4 bases, J lost 0 bases, and 13 bases lay in between. The CDR3 protein is CSVVGAGSSYNEQFF. The CDR3 coding sequence is TGCAGCGTTGTCGGGGCGGGGAGCTCCTACAATGAGCAGTTCTTC.

This clonotype was detected only a few times. The genes are TRBV2 and TRBJ2-7, with a weak D call TRBD2 (6 bases). Germline CDR1 and CDR2: SNHLY and FYNNEI. The CDR3 loop spans 13 amino acids. The germline V and J ends were trimmed by 3 bases and 5 bases, with 11 bases remaining between them. The CDR3, as DNA: TGTGCCAGCAGTGATCCGGGAGAGGACGAGCAGTACTTC. Translation: CASSDPGEDEQYF.

There are a few counts of this clonotype. The gene calls are TRBV11-1 and TRBJ2-1; no reliable D call. This CDR3 contains 8 residues. Between the trimmed V and J ends, which lost 8 bases and 15 bases, there was a span of 8 bases. Per the germline V gene, CDR1 is SGHAT and CDR2 is FQDESV (reference sequence). The CDR3 reads CASSSPFF. In nucleotides, the CDR3 is TGTGCCAGCTCCTCCCCGTTCTTC.

This chain links TRBV10-3 with TRBJ2-1; TRBD1 agrees at 8 bases. V lost 0 bases and J lost 4; bases outside the gene matches: 11. CDR3 length: 18 amino acids. In germline, CDR1 is ENHRY, CDR2 SYGVKD. CDR3 residues: CAISESHIIQGVYNEQFF. CDR3 in DNA: TGTGCCATCAGTGAGTCCCACATTATACAGGGGGTTTACAATGAGCAGTTCTTC.

V is TRBV10-3 and J is TRBJ1-1; TRBD1 might be the D (5 bases). CDR1 is ENHRY, CDR2 SYGVKD, per germline. The CDR3 consists of 18 residues. V gave up 1 base and J gave up 5 bases, with 23 bases separating them. CDR3 in DNA: TGTGCCATCAGTGAGTTAATAATAGGTATGGAGGGGAAAACTGAAGCTTTCTTT. It specifies CAISELIIGMEGKTEAFF.

The rearrangement uses TRBV9 and TRBJ2-7; tentative D call: TRBD2 (6 bases). The germline V gene has CDR1 SGDLS and CDR2 YYNGEE. V was shortened by 4 bases and J by 5 bases, with 16 bases between the two germline ends. This CDR3 contains 14 residues. The CDR3 spells CASSPRLVRDEQYF. CDR3 sequence (DNA): TGTGCCAGCAGCCCCAGACTAGTTCGCGACGAGCAGTACTTC.